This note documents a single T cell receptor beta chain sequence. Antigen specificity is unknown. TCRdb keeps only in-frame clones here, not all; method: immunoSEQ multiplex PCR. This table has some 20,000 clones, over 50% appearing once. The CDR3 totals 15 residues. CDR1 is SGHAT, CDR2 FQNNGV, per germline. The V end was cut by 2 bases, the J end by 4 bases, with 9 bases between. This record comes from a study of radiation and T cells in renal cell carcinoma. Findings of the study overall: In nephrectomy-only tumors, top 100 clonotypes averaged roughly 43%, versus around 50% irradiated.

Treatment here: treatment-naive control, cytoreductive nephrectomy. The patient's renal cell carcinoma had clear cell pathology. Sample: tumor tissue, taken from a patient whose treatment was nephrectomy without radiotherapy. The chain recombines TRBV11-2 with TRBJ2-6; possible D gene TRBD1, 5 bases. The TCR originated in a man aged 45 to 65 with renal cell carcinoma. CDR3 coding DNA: TGTGCCAGCAGCTTACGTGGGGCCGGGGCCAACGTCCTGACTTTC. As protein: CASSLRGAGANVLTF. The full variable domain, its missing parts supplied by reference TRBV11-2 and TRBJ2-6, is EAGVAQSPRYKIIEKRQSVAFWCNPISGHATLYWYQQILGQGPKLLIQFQNNGVVDDSQLPKDRFSAERLKGVDSTLKIQPAKLEDSAVYLCASSLRGAGANVLTFGAGSRLTVL.